This TCR beta chain was observed in a study of blood T cell repertoires in COVID-19. For the study at large: The cDNA or gDNA used as material had been derived from T cells, B-cell-depleted T cells, or PBMCs.

As handled by the study authors: Reference gene primer amplification gave estimated nucleated cell counts. Method: immunoSEQ multiplex PCR; TCRdb's copy keeps in-frame clones and lacks some. For V, J and clone size, that table is used; D and trimming come from the DNA. The sample lists approximately 500,000 clones, approximately 90% occurring once. All enrollees were roughly 18 to 89 years old and from about 25 US areas. For recovered donors of Cohort 3, there were two negative PCRs, clearance, or symptom resolution. On this clone: Different DNA sequences within this sample yield the same CDR3.

Trimming took 3 bases from V and 5 from J, leaving 7 bases between them. The CDR3 runs 13 residues. Specimen: PBMCs or T cells enriched from blood (not recorded which). The chain uses TRBV12-3 or TRBV12-4 and TRBJ2-2, with a tentative D call TRBD2 (5 bases). The sequence came from a middle-aged woman who had recovered from COVID-19. For the CDR3, the DNA is TGTGCCAGCAGTTTGAGAGGGACCGGGGAGCTGTTTTTT. It specifies CASSLRGTGELFF.